This is a list of T cell receptor beta chains from one sample in a study of PD-1 blockade in mismatch repair-deficient tumors. The data were produced by immunoSEQ multiplex PCR, yet TCRdb's version contains in-frame clones alone and is incomplete. The data hold nearly 9,000 clones, with 88% observed a single time. Their antigen targets remain unknown. The material was cells cultured in vitro, obtained from a patient treated with pembrolizumab. These receptors all come from an adult with mismatch repair-deficient cancer. Each CDR3 is given with its conserved first and last residue. D genes are given only for firm matches. Clone size appears in some rows only: once, few, many, or a class for an expanded clone.

v_call: TRBV19; j_call: TRBJ1-2; d_call: TRBD1; clone_size: NA; cdr3_nt: TGTGCCATTCGCCCCGGGACAGGTGACGCCTATGGCTACACCTTC; cdr3_aa: CAIRPGTGDAYGYTF
v_call: TRBV27; j_call: TRBJ2-1; d_call: NA; clone_size: NA; cdr3_nt: TGTGCCAGCAGTCCCTTCCGGACGGCCTCCGGCCTGTTCTTC; cdr3_aa: CASSPFRTASGLFF
v_call: TRBV7-2; j_call: TRBJ2-3; d_call: NA; clone_size: NA; cdr3_nt: TGTGCCAGCAGCTTAACATCGGTTACGCAGTATTTT; cdr3_aa: CASSLTSVTQYF
v_call: TRBV28; j_call: TRBJ1-5; d_call: NA; clone_size: few; cdr3_nt: TGTGCCAGCGGGGCCCATCATCAGCCCCAGCATTTT; cdr3_aa: CASGAHHQPQHF
v_call: TRBV6-1; j_call: TRBJ1-5; d_call: NA; clone_size: NA; cdr3_nt: TGTGCCAGCAGTGAAGTCGGCAATCAGCCCCAGCATTTT; cdr3_aa: CASSEVGNQPQHF
v_call: TRBV19; j_call: TRBJ2-7; d_call: TRBD1; clone_size: NA; cdr3_nt: TGTGCCAGTAACAGGGGTTCCTTGGACGAGCAGTACTTC; cdr3_aa: CASNRGSLDEQYF
v_call: TRBV25-1; j_call: TRBJ2-7; d_call: NA; clone_size: few; cdr3_nt: TGTGCCAGCGGGAGAGGTACGGGCGAGCAGTACTTC; cdr3_aa: CASGRGTGEQYF
v_call: TRBV30; j_call: TRBJ2-7; d_call: TRBD2; clone_size: NA; cdr3_nt: TGTGCCTGGAGTGTAGGGCTAGCGGGAGTCTACGAGCAGTACTTC; cdr3_aa: CAWSVGLAGVYEQYF
v_call: TRBV27; j_call: TRBJ2-3; d_call: NA; clone_size: NA; cdr3_nt: TGTGCCAGCACCCGTAGGAGCACAGATACGCAGTATTTT; cdr3_aa: CASTRRSTDTQYF
v_call: TRBV29-1; j_call: TRBJ2-7; d_call: NA; clone_size: NA; cdr3_nt: TGCAGCGTTGGGACCTCCTACGAGCAGTACTTC; cdr3_aa: CSVGTSYEQYF